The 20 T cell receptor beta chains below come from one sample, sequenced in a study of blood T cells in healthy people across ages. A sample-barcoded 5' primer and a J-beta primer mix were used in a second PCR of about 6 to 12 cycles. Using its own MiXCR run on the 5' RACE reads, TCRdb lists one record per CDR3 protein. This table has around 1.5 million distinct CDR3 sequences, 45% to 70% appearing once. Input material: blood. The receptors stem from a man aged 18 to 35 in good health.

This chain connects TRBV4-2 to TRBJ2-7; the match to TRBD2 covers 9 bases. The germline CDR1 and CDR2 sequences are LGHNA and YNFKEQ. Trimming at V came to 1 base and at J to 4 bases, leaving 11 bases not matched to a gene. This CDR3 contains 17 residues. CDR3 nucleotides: TGTGCCAGCAGCCAAGGGTCGGGTTTTAGCGGGGGTTACGAGCAGTACTTC. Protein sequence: CASSQGSGFSGGYEQYF.

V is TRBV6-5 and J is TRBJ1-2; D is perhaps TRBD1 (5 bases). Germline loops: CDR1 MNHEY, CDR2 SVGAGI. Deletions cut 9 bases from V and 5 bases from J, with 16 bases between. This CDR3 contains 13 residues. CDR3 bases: TGTGCCAGTTCCCGACAGCCTACTTATGGCTACACCTTC. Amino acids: CASSRQPTYGYTF.

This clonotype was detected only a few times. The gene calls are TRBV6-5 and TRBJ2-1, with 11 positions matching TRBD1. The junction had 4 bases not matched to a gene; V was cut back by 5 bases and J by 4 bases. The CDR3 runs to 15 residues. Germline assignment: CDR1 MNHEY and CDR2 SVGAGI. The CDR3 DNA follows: TGTGCCAGCAGTCAAGGGACAGGGGGTTACAATGAGCAGTTCTTC. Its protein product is CASSQGTGGYNEQFF.

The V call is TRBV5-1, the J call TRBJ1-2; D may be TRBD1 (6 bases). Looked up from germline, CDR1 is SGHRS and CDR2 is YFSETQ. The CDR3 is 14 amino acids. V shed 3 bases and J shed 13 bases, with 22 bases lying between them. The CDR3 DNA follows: TGCGCCAGCAGCTCGACAGGAGGTGATTTTTTTACCACCTTC. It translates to CASSSTGGDFFTTF.

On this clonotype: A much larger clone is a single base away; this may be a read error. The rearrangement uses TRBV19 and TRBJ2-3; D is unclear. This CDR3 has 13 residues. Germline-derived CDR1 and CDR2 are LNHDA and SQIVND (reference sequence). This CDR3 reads CASRSTSIDTQYF. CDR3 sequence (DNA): TGTGCCAGTAGGTCAACAAGCATAGATACGCAGTATTTT.

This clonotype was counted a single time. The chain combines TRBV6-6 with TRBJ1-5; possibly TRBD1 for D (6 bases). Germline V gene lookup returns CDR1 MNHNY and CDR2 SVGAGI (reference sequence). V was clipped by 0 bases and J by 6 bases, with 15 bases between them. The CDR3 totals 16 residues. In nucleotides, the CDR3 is TGTGCCAGCAGTTACTCGATGGACAGCGTTGTTCAGCCCCAGCATTTT. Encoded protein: CASSYSMDSVVQPQHF.

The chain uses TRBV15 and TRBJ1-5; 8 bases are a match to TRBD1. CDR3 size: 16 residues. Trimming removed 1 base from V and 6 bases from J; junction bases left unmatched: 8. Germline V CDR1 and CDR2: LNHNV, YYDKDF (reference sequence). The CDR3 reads CATSRAGRGRGQPQHF. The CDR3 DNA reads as TGTGCCACCAGCAGAGCGGGCAGGGGGCGAGGTCAGCCCCAGCATTTT.

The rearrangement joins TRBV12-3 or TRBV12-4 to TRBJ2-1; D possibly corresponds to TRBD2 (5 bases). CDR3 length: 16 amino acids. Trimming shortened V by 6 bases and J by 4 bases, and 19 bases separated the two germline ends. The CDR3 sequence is CASSPGLQPLYNEQFF. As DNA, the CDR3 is TGTGCCAGCAGCCCCGGACTCCAACCCTTATACAATGAGCAGTTCTTC.

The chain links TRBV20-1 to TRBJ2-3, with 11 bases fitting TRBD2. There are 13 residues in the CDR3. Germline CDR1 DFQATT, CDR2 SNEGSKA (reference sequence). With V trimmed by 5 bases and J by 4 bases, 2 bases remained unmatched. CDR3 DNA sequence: TGCAGTGCTCTAGCGGGGGGTCCAGATACGCAGTATTTT. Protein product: CSALAGGPDTQYF.

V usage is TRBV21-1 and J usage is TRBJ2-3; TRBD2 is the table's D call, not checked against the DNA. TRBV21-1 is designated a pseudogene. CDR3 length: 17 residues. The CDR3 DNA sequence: TGTGCCAGCAGCAGCCCGGGACTAGCGGGAGACACAGATACGCAGTATTTT. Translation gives CASSSPGLAGDTDTQYF.

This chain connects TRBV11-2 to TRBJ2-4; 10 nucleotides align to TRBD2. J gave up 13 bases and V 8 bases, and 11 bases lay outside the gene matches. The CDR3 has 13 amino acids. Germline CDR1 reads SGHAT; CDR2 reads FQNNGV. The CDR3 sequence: CASGLAGEGEQYF. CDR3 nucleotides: TGTGCCAGCGGGCTAGCGGGAGAGGGAGAGCAGTACTTC. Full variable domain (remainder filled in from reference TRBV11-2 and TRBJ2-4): EAGVAQSPRYKIIEKRQSVAFWCNPISGHATLYWYQQILGQGPKLLIQFQNNGVVDDSQLPKDRFSAERLKGVDSTLKIQPAKLEDSAVYLCASGLAGEGEQYFGAGTRLSVL.

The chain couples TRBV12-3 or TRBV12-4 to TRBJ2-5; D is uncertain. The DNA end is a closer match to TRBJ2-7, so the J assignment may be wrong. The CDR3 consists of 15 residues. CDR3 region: CASSPPGNRLYEQYF. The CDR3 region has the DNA TGTGCCAGCAGCCCTCCGGGCAACCGGCTCTACGAGCAGTACTTC.

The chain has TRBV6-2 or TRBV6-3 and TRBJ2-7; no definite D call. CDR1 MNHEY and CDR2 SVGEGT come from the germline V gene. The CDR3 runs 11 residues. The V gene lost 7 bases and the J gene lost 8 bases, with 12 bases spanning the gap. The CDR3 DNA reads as TGTGCCAGCACCTTCCTGGACCAGCAGTACTTC. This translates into CASTFLDQQYF.

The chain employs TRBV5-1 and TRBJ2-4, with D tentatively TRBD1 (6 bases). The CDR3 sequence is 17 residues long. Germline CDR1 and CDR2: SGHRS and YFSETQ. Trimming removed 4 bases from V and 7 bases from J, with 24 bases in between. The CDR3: CASSLIPGRLGGNIQYF. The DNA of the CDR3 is TGCGCCAGCAGCCTGATCCCGGGACGCCTAGGGGGTAACATTCAGTACTTC.

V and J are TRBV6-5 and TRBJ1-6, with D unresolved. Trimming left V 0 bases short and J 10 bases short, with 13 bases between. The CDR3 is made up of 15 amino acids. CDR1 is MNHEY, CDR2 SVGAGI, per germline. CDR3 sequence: CASSYSTDEGSPLHF. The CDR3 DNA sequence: TGTGCCAGCAGTTACTCAACGGACGAAGGGTCACCCCTCCACTTT.

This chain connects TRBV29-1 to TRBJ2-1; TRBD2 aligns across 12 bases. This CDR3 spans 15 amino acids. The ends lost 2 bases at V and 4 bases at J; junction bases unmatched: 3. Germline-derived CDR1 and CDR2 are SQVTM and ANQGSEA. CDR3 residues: CSVETGLAGYNEQFF. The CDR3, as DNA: TGCAGCGTTGAAACCGGACTAGCGGGGTACAATGAGCAGTTCTTC.

CDR3 in amino acids: CASSYIDRVKQETQYF. The CDR3 nucleotides are TGTGCCAGCAGTTACATCGACAGGGTCAAACAAGAGACCCAGTACTTC. The chain couples TRBV6-5 to TRBJ2-5, with 7 nucleotides matching TRBD1. After removal of 2 bases from V and 2 bases from J, the junction contained 8 bases not matched to a gene. CDR1 and CDR2 (germline): MNHEY, SVGAGI. There are 16 residues in the CDR3.

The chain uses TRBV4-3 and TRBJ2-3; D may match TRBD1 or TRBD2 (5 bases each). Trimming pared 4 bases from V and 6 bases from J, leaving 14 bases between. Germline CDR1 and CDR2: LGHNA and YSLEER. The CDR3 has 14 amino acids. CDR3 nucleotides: TGCGCCAGCAGCCTGGGGGTTAATGAGGATACGCAGTATTTT. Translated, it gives CASSLGVNEDTQYF.

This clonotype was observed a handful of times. CDR3 nucleotide sequence: TGTGCCAGCAGTAAAATCGGATTAGCCAAAAACATTCAGTACTTC. Residues: CASSKIGLAKNIQYF. The J gene is TRBJ2-4, the V gene TRBV28; D not resolved. The CDR3 extends over 15 amino acids. V was pared by 5 bases and J by 0 bases, with 11 bases between. The germline gives CDR1 MDHEN, CDR2 SYDVKM.

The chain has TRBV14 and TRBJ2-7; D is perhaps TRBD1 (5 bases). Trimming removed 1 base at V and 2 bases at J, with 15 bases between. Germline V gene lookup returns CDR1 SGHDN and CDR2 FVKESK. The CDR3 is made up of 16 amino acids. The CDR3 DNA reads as TGTGCCAGCAGCCAAGTTACAGGCGCCAAAACCTACGAGCAGTACTTC. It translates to CASSQVTGAKTYEQYF.